What follows are 7 T cell receptor beta chains derived from one specimen sequenced in a study of T cells in tuberculosis. The method was immunoSEQ multiplex PCR; TCRdb's version includes in-frame clones alone and lacks a portion of them. This sample has approximately 59,000 clones, with 81% found just once. After thawing and overnight rest, PBMC were stained with GMM-loaded CD1B tetramer, viability dye and anti-CD3 for sorting. The CD1B tetramers carried C32 glucose monomycolate purified from Rhodococcus equi. The sample was CD1b-GMM tetramer-negative cells sorted from PBMCs. The receptors shown here come from an adult woman with latent tuberculosis.

This clone was counted a single time. This chain joins TRBV5-1 and TRBJ2-5, with D perhaps TRBD1 (7 bases). The DNA end favors TRBJ2-7, so the J call may be wrong. Looked up from germline, CDR1 is SGHRS and CDR2 is YFSETQ. This CDR3 comprises 15 residues. CDR3: CASSLVRDRSYEQYF. As DNA, the CDR3 is TGCGCCAGCAGCTTGGTGCGGGACAGAAGCTACGAGCAGTACTTC.

This clone was counted a few times. V is TRBV5-1 and J is TRBJ2-1, with 11 positions matching TRBD2. This CDR3 has 16 residues. J lost 5 bases, V lost 1 base, and 5 bases had no gene match. Germline CDR1 reads SGHRS; CDR2 reads YFSETQ. CDR3 residues: CASSLTSGGPNNEQFF. The CDR3 region has the DNA TGCGCCAGCAGCTTGACTAGCGGGGGCCCCAACAATGAGCAGTTCTTC.

V gene TRBV11-2 combines with J gene TRBJ1-4, with D possibly TRBD1 on 5 matching bases. The CDR3 is 15 amino acids. Germline CDR1 reads SGHAT; CDR2 reads FQNNGV. Trimming removed 3 bases at V and 5 bases at J, with 13 bases between. DNA for the CDR3: TGTGCCAGCAGCTTGGGGACTTTTCTCAATGAAAAACTGTTTTTT. Translating it yields CASSLGTFLNEKLFF. Supplemented by reference TRBV11-2 and TRBJ1-4, the full variable domain reads EAGVAQSPRYKIIEKRQSVAFWCNPISGHATLYWYQQILGQGPKLLIQFQNNGVVDDSQLPKDRFSAERLKGVDSTLKIQPAKLEDSAVYLCASSLGTFLNEKLFFGSGTQLSVL.

The chain employs TRBV19 and TRBJ1-6, with 8 bases fitting TRBD1. Germline V CDR1 and CDR2: LNHDA, SQIVND (reference sequence). J lost 0 bases, V lost 4 bases, and 8 bases had no gene match. This CDR3 has 18 amino acids. The CDR3 coding sequence is TGTGCCAGTAGTAGGGGGGCAGGGGGCAACTCCTATAATTCACCCCTCCACTTT. Translation: CASSRGAGGNSYNSPLHF.

The V call is TRBV6-6, the J call TRBJ2-3; a weak D match, TRBD2 (5 bases). This CDR3 comprises 16 residues. Germline V gene lookup returns CDR1 MNHNY and CDR2 SVGAGI (reference sequence). Trimming stripped 2 bases from V and 1 base from J, with 13 bases between. CDR3 DNA: TGTGCCAGCAGTTACCGCCCTAGCCTTGGCACAGATACGCAGTATTTT. This codes for CASSYRPSLGTDTQYF.

This clone was seen a few times. The rearrangement uses TRBV6-1 and TRBJ2-1, with D perhaps matching TRBD2 (6 bases). Germline CDR1 MNHNS, CDR2 SASEGT. V was cut by 4 bases and J by 1 base, with 17 bases left in between. The CDR3 sequence is 17 residues long. CDR3 DNA: TGTGCCAGCAGTGGAACGGGAGTTGTAAGGTCCTACAATGAGCAGTTCTTC. Encoded protein: CASSGTGVVRSYNEQFF.

This sequence joins TRBV14 and TRBJ1-2; D is perhaps TRBD1 (6 bases). CDR3 length equals 13 residues. CDR1 and CDR2 from the germline V gene are SGHDN and FVKESK. Trimming cost V 6 bases and J 7 bases, with 15 bases left between them. The chain's CDR3 is CASRETGSPGYTF. DNA of the CDR3: TGTGCCAGCAGGGAAACAGGGAGTCCTGGCTACACCTTC.